This TCR beta chain is drawn from a study of blood T cells in healthy people across ages. Whole-study findings and limits: Higher diversity and more naive CD4+ cells were features of long-lived donors, compared to aged donors.

This CDR3 spans 14 amino acids. Trimming cost V 7 bases and J 4 bases; bases outside gene matches: 9. Looked up from germline, CDR1 is SQVTM and CDR2 is ANQGSEA. This clonotype was seen many times. The antigen remains undetermined. It was with a sample-barcoded 5' primer and a J-beta primer mix that a second PCR of roughly 7 to 12 cycles was run. Each cDNA molecule, via a template-switch adaptor with 12 random nucleotides, was tagged. TCRdb used MiXCR to reprocess the 5' RACE reads, holding one entry per CDR3 protein. The data contain around 1,100,000 distinct CDR3 sequences, around two fifths of them singletons. The study drew donors from healthy Caucasian individuals in Russia aged roughly 6 to 100. With each sample, at least 5 micrograms of total RNA were extracted.

What was sequenced was blood. J is TRBJ2-1 and V is TRBV29-1, with 8 bases aligning to TRBD2. This clonotype was sampled from a man aged 18 to 29 in good health. CDR3: CSAQTGGAYNEQFF. The CDR3 bases are TGCAGCGCCCAGACCGGGGGGGCTTACAATGAGCAGTTCTTC.